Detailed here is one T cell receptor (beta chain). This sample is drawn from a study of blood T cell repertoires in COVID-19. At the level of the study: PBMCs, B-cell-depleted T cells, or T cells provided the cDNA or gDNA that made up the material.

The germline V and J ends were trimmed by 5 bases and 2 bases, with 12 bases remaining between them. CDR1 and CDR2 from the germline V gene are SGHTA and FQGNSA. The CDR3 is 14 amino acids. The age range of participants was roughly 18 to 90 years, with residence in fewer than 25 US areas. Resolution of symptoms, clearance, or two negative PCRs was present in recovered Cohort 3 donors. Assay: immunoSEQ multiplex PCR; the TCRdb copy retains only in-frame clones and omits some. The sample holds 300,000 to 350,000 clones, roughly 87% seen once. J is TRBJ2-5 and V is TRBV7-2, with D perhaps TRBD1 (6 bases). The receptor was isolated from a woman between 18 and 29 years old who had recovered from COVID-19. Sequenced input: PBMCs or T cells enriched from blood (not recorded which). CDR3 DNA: TGTGCCAGCAGCGCAAGGACAGCGCAAGAGACCCAGTACTTC. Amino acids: CASSARTAQETQYF. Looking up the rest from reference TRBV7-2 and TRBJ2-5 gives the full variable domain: GAGVSQSPSNKVTEKGKDVELRCDPISGHTALYWYRQSLGQGLEFLIYFQGNSAPDKSGLPSDRFSAERTGGSVSTLTIQRTQQEDSAVYLCASSARTAQETQYFGPGTRLLVL.